This passage covers 6 T cell receptor beta chains from one sample sequenced in a study of blood T cells in healthy people across ages. Then a second PCR, running roughly 7 to 11 cycles, was carried out with a sample-barcoded 5' primer and a J-beta primer mix. A single record per CDR3 protein comes from TCRdb applying MiXCR to the 5' RACE reads. Among about 1.4 million distinct CDR3 sequences listed, approximately 60% were seen once. The sequencing input was blood. All receptors come from a young man in good health.

V and J are TRBV5-1 and TRBJ1-6; D gene unclear. This CDR3 has 19 residues. Germline CDR1 and CDR2: SGHRS and YFSETQ. V shed 0 bases and J shed 0 bases, with 16 bases lying between them. The CDR3 reads CASSLAEVRRSSYNSPLHF. The CDR3 DNA sequence: TGCGCCAGCAGCTTGGCAGAGGTCAGACGGAGCTCCTATAATTCACCCCTCCACTTT.

This clonotype was seen a single time. This chain joins TRBV10-2 and TRBJ2-3; D is uncertain. In germline, CDR1 is WSHSY, CDR2 SAAADI. The CDR3 runs to 14 residues. With 3 bases removed from V and 0 bases from J, the gap between germline ends came to 7 bases. CDR3 loop: CASSDLGSTDTQYF. The CDR3 coding sequence is TGCGCCAGCAGTGATCTAGGCAGCACAGATACGCAGTATTTT.

The chain joins TRBV20-1 to TRBJ2-2; tentatively, D is TRBD2 (5 bases). There are 15 residues in the CDR3. In germline, CDR1 is DFQATT, CDR2 SNEGSKA (reference sequence). Trimming cost V 0 bases and J 3 bases, with 11 bases left between them. The CDR3 sequence is CSARDLARDTGELFF. The DNA for the CDR3 is TGCAGTGCTAGAGATCTGGCGCGGGACACCGGGGAGCTGTTTTTT.

The V gene is TRBV7-2, the J gene TRBJ2-3; 7 positions agree with TRBD1. V lost 4 bases, J lost 4 bases, and 8 bases stayed unmatched. The CDR3 consists of 15 residues. The germline CDR1 and CDR2 sequences are SGHTA and FQGNSA. CDR3 region: CASSSPQGTADTQYF. CDR3 in DNA: TGTGCCAGCAGCTCCCCCCAAGGGACAGCAGATACGCAGTATTTT.

This clonotype was observed a single time. CDR3 sequence reads: CASSLPRESCEAFF. CDR3 bases: TGCGCCAGCAGCCTACCCAGGGAAAGCTGTGAAGCTTTCTTT. The rearrangement links TRBV4-1 to TRBJ1-1; TRBD1 is a possible D gene (5 bases). V was clipped by 4 bases and J by 7 bases, with 16 bases between them. This CDR3 comprises 14 residues. Per the germline V gene, CDR1 is MGHRA and CDR2 is YSYEKL.

For this clonotype: Compared with germline, one end of the junction differs, possibly owing to a read error. The rearrangement links TRBV4-1 to TRBJ2-1; D not resolved. The CDR3 is made up of 17 amino acids. Per the germline V gene, CDR1 is MGHRA and CDR2 is YSYEKL. Written as DNA, the CDR3 is TGCGCCAGCAGTCCCCTGGGCCTGCCGCAGTGGCACAATGAGCAGGTCTTC. This encodes CASSPLGLPQWHNEQVF.